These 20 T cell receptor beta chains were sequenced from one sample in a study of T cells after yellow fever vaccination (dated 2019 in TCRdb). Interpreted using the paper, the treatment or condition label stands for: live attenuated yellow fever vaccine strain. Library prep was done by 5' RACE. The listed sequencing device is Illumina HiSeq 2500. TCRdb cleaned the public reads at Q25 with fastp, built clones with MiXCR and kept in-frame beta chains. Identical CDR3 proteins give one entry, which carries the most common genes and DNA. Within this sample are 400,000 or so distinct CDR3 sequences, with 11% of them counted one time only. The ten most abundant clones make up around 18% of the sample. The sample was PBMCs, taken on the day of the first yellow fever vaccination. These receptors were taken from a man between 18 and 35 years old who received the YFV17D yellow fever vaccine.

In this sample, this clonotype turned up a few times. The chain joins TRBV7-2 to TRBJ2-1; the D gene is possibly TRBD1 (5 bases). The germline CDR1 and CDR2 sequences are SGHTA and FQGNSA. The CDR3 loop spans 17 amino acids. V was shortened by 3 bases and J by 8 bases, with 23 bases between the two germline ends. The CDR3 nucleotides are TGTGCCAGCAGCTTTCCTGGGGCAAGCCAACGAGTATATGAGCAGTTCTTC. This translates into CASSFPGASQRVYEQFF.

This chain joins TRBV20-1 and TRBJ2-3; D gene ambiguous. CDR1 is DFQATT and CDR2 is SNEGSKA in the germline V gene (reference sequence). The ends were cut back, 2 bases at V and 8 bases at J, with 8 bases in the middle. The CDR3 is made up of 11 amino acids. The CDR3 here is CSARKSGTQYF. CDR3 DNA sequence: TGCAGTGCTAGAAAGTCGGGTACGCAGTATTTT.

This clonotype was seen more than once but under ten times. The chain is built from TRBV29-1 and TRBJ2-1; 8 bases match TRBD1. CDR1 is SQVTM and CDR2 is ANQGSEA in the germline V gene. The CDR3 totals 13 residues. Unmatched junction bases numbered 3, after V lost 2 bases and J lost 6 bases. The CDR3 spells CSVERTGGNEQFF. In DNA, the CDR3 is TGCAGCGTTGAACGTACAGGGGGCAATGAGCAGTTCTTC.

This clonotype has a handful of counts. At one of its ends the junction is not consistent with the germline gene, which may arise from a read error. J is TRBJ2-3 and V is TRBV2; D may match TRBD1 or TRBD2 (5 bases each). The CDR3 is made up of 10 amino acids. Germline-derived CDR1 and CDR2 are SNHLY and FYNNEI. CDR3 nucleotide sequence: TGTGCCAGCAGTGTCGGGACGGTGTGTTTT. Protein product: CASSVGTVCF.

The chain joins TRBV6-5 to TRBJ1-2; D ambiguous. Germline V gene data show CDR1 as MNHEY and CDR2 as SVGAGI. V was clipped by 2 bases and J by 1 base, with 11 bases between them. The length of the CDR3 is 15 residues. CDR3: CASSYKRAFNYGYTF. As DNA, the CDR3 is TGTGCCAGCAGTTACAAAAGGGCCTTTAACTATGGCTACACCTTC.

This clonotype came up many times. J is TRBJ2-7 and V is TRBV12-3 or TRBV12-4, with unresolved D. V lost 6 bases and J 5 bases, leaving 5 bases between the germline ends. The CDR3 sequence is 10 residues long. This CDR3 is CASSLHEQYF. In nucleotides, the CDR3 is TGTGCCAGCAGCCTCCACGAGCAGTACTTC.

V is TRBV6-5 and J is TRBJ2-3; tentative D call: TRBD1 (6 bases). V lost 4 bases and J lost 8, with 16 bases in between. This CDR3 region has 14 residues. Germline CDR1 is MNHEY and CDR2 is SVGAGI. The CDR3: CASSWGQGSGTQYF. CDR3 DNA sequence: TGTGCCAGCAGTTGGGGCCAGGGGAGTGGTACGCAGTATTTT.

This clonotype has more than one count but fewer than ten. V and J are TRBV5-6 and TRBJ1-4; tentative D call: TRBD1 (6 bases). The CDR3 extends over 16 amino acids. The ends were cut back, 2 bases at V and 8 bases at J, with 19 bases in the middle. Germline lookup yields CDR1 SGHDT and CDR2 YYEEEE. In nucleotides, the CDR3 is TGTGCCAGCAGCTTTACCGGGGGCGGAAGTCAGGAAAAACTGTTTTTT. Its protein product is CASSFTGGGSQEKLFF.

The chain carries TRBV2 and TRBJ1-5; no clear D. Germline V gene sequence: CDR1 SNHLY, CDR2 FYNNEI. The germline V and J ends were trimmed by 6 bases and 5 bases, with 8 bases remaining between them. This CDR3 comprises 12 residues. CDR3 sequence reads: CASSGDDQPQHF. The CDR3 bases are TGTGCCAGCAGCGGAGATGATCAGCCCCAGCATTTT.

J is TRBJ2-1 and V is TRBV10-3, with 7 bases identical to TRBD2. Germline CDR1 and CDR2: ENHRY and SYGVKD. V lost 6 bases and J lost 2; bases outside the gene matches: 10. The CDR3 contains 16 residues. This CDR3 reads CAIRSGAGSPYNEQFF. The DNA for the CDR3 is TGTGCCATCAGGTCCGGAGCGGGGTCCCCCTACAATGAGCAGTTCTTC.

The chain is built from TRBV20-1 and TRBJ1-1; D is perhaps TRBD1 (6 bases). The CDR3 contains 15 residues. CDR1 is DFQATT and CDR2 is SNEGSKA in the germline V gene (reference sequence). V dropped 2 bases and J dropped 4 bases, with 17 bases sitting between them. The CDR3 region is CSARRFGGSVTEAFF. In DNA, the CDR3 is TGCAGTGCTAGAAGGTTCGGGGGCTCGGTCACTGAAGCTTTCTTT.

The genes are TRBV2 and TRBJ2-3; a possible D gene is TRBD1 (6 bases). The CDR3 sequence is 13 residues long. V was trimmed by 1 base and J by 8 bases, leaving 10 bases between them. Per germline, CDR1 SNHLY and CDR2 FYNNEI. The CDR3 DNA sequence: TGTGCCAGCAGTGAAGGGGCCAGGGGTACGCAGTATTTT. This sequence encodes CASSEGARGTQYF.

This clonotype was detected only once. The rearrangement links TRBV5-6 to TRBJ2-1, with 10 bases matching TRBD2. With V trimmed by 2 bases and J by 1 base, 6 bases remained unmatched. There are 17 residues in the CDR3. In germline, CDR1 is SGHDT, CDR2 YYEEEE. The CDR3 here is CASSFTSGVQSYNEQFF. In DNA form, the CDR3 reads TGTGCCAGCAGCTTCACTAGCGGGGTCCAATCCTACAATGAGCAGTTCTTC.

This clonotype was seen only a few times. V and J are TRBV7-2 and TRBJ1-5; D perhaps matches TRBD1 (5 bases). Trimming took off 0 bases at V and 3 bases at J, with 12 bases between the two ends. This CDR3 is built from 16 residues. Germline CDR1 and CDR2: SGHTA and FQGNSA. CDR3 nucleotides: TGTGCCAGCAGCTTAGCGCACAGGACGGCCAATCAGCCCCAGCATTTT. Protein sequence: CASSLAHRTANQPQHF.

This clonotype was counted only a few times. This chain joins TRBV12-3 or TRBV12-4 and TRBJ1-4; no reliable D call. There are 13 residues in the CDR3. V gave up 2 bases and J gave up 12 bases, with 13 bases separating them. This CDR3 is CASSLTAGRELFF. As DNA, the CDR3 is TGTGCCAGCAGTTTAACTGCCGGGAGGGAACTGTTTTTT.

CDR3 protein: CASSQTPGPAPGETQYF. In DNA, the CDR3 is TGCGCCAGCAGCCAAACTCCGGGACCAGCTCCAGGGGAGACCCAGTACTTC. The chain carries TRBV4-3 and TRBJ2-5; D tentatively fits TRBD1 or TRBD2 (5 bases each). V gave up 2 bases and J gave up 5 bases, with 21 bases separating them. Germline V gene lookup returns CDR1 LGHNA and CDR2 YSLEER. The CDR3 has 17 amino acids.

CDR3 region: CASILGTATNEQFF. CDR3 in DNA: TGTGCCAGCATATTAGGGACAGCCACCAATGAGCAGTTCTTC. The genes are TRBV12-3 or TRBV12-4 and TRBJ2-1; 7 bases fit TRBD1. The CDR3 is 14 residues long. J lost 6 bases, V lost 7 bases, and 9 bases had no gene match.

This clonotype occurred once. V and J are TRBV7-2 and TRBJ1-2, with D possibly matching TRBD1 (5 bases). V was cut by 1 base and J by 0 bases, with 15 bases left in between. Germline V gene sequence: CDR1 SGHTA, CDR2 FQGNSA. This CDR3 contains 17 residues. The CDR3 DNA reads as TGTGCCAGCAGCTTAGTAGGCAAGGGGCTGCCTAACTATGGCTACACCTTC. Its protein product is CASSLVGKGLPNYGYTF.

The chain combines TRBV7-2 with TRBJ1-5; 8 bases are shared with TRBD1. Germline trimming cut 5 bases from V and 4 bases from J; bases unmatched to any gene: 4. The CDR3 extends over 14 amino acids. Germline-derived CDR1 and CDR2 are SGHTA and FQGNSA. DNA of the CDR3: TGTGCCAGCAGCAAGGACAGGGTAAATCAGCCCCAGCATTTT. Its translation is CASSKDRVNQPQHF.

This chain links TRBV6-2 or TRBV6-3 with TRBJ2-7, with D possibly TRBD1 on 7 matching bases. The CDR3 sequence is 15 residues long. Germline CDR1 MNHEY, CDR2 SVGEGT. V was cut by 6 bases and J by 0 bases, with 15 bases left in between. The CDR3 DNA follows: TGTGCCAGCAGCTCGATCCAGGGGGGCTCCTACGAGCAGTACGTC. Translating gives CASSSIQGGSYEQYV.